This record concerns one T cell receptor beta chain sequence. Its antigen remains unidentified. Germline trimming cut 5 bases from V and 0 bases from J; bases unmatched to any gene: 7. The CDR3 totals 15 residues. CDR1 is SGHAT, CDR2 FQNNGV, per germline. Processed graft tissue released its intraepithelial and lamina propria lymphocytes. The data belong to a study of graft-versus-host responses after intestinal transplantation. Across the whole study: Transplant types were multivisceral, liver-intestinal, or isolated intestinal. Tacrolimus and steroids were given for around three years to all recipients after anti-thymocyte globulin induction.

Clones were read by immunoSEQ multiplex PCR, and TCRdb kept only the in-frame ones, dropping some. Among around 15,000 clones listed, approximately 70% were seen once. Study-wide results and caveats: Recipient marrow contained GvH clones, some of which appeared first in ileum or blood.

The gene calls are TRBV11-2 and TRBJ2-7; 7 nucleotides line up with TRBD1. The source of this sequence is a human patient who received an intestinal transplant, so some T cells may come from the graft donor. The source was ileum tissue, collected around 700 days after intestinal transplantation. CDR3 nucleotide sequence: TGTGCCAGCAGCCCGCGACAGGGCCCCTCCTACGAGCAGTACTTC. It translates to CASSPRQGPSYEQYF.